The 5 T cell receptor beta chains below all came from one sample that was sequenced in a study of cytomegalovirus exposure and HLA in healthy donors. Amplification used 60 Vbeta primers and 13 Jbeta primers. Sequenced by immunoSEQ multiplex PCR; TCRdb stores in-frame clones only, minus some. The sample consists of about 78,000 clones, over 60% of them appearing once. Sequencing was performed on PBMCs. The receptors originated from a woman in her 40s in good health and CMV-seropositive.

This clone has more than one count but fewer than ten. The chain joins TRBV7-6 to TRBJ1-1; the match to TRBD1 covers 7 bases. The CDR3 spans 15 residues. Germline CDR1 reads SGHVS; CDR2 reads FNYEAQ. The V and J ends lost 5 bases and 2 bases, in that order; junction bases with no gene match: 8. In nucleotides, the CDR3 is TGTGCCAGCAGCCCACCGGGACAGATCAACACTGAAGCTTTCTTT. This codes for CASSPPGQINTEAFF.

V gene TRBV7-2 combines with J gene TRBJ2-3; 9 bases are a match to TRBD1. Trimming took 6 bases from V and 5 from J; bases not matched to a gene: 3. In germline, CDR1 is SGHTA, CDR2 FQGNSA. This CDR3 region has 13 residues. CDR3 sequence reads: CASRRTGEDTQYF. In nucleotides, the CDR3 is TGTGCCAGCAGGAGGACAGGGGAAGATACGCAGTATTTT.

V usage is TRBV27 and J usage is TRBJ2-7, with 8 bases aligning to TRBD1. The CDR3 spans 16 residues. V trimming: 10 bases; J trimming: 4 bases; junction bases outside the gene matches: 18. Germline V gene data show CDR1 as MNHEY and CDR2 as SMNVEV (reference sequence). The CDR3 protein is CATKGRSGGVQYEQYF. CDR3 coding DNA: TGTGCCACAAAAGGGAGGTCAGGGGGCGTTCAGTACGAGCAGTACTTC.

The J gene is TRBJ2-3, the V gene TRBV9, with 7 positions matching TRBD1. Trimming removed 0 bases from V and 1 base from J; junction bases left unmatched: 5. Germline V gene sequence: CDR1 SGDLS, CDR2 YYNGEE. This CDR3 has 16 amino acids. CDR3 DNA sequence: TGTGCCAGCAGCGTAGGTGGCACAGGGGGCACAGATACGCAGTATTTT. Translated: CASSVGGTGGTDTQYF.

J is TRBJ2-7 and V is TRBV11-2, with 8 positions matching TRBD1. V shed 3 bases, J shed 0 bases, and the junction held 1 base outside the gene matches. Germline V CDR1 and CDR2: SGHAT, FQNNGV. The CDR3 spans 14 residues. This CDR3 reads CASSFGQGSYEQYF. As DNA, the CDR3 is TGTGCCAGCAGCTTCGGACAGGGCTCCTACGAGCAGTACTTC. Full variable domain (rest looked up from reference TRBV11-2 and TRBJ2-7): EAGVAQSPRYKIIEKRQSVAFWCNPISGHATLYWYQQILGQGPKLLIQFQNNGVVDDSQLPKDRFSAERLKGVDSTLKIQPAKLEDSAVYLCASSFGQGSYEQYFGPGTRLTVT.